This TCR beta chain derives from a study of blood T cell repertoires in COVID-19. About the research overall: COVID-19 samples from acute and convalescent phases originated in the United States, Italy and Spain. In each case, the material was cDNA or gDNA derived from T cells, B-cell-depleted T cells, or PBMCs.

Germline V gives CDR1 SGHNT, CDR2 YYREEE (reference sequence). V trimming: 0 bases; J trimming: 3 bases; junction bases outside the gene matches: 9. The length of the CDR3 is 17 residues. Some clones are missing from TCRdb's copy, which holds only in-frame ones; the method was immunoSEQ multiplex PCR. Found here are approximately 63,000 clones, roughly 89% of them singletons; the top ten hold under 1.5%. The receptor comes from a woman older than 75 with acute or convalescent COVID-19. The specimen was peripheral blood. This chain uses TRBV5-4 with TRBJ2-1; 7 bases agree with TRBD2. The CDR3 sequence is CASSLAGAGVNYNEQFF. CDR3 bases: TGTGCCAGCAGCTTGGCCGGGGCGGGAGTTAACTACAATGAGCAGTTCTTC.